This is a list of T cell receptor beta chains from one sample in a study of T cell responses to AZD1222 COVID-19 vaccine. Repertoires were generated with immunoSEQ multiplex PCR, while TCRdb's copy carries only in-frame clones and drops some. The table records about 150,000 clones, roughly nine tenths of them present only once. The sequencing here drew on peripheral blood, taken on day 0 of AZD1222 vaccination. The receptors here all came from an adult in good health. The CDR3 runs from the conserved cysteine through the conserved F or W. A D gene is named only where the DNA matches it firmly. The size of a clone is reported for some rows only, either as once, few or many, or as a class for expanded clones.

TRBV5-1	TRBJ2-1	.	TRBD2	CASSWTSRTYNEQFF	TGCGCCAGCAGCTGGACTAGCAGGACCTACAATGAGCAGTTCTTC
TRBV24-1	TRBJ2-1	.	.	CATSDPGISYNEQFF	TGTGCCACCAGTGATCCCGGCATCTCCTACAATGAGCAGTTCTTC
TRBV7-8	TRBJ2-7	.	.	CASSLALASASYEQYF	TGTGCCAGCAGCTTAGCGCTGGCTAGCGCATCCTACGAGCAGTACTTC
TRBV28	TRBJ1-5	.	.	CASRTGVEPQHF	TGTGCCAGTCGAACGGGGGTTGAGCCCCAGCATTTT
TRBV5-1	TRBJ1-6	.	.	CASSLVGGLQSSLHF	TGCGCCAGCAGCTTGGTCGGGGGTTTGCAATCGTCCCTCCACTTT
TRBV12-3/TRBV12-4	TRBJ1-5	.	.	CASSWTMGQPQHF	TGTGCCAGCAGTTGGACAATGGGGCAGCCCCAGCATTTT
TRBV6-5	TRBJ2-7	.	.	CASSYSTGLRSYEQYF	TGTGCCAGCAGTTACTCGACAGGTTTACGATCGTACGAGCAGTACTTC
TRBV18	TRBJ2-7	.	.	CASSPSGDEQYF	TGTGCCAGCTCACCGTCAGGGGACGAGCAGTACTTC
TRBV9	TRBJ1-1	.	.	CASSVNPRGPTEAFF	TGTGCCAGCAGCGTAAACCCCAGGGGTCCGACTGAAGCTTTCTTT
TRBV2	TRBJ2-5	.	.	CASKGVGETQYF	TGTGCCAGCAAGGGCGTGGGAGAGACCCAGTACTTC
TRBV30	TRBJ1-5	.	.	CAWSVKGGALNQPQHF	TGTGCCTGGAGTGTAAAGGGGGGGGCTTTGAATCAGCCCCAGCATTTT
TRBV7-8	TRBJ1-1	.	.	CASSLLIRPSTLNTEAFF	TGTGCCAGCAGCTTACTGATACGACCTTCGACGTTGAACACTGAAGCTTTCTTT
TRBV7-2	TRBJ1-1	once	.	CASSLAGMNTEAFF	TGTGCCAGCAGCTTAGCAGGCATGAACACTGAAGCTTTCTTT
TRBV5-4	TRBJ1-1	once	.	CASSRDMRDTEAFF	TGTGCCAGCAGCAGAGACATGAGGGACACTGAAGCTTTCTTT
TRBV25-1	TRBJ1-3	.	TRBD1	CASSDTQGAPSGNTIYF	TGTGCCAGCAGTGATACACAGGGGGCCCCGTCTGGAAACACCATATATTTT
TRBV7-2	TRBJ2-6	.	.	CATLLRASGANVLTF	TGTGCCACCCTACTTAGGGCTTCTGGGGCCAACGTCCTGACTTTC
TRBV6-6	TRBJ1-4	.	.	CASTPATNEKLFF	TGTGCCAGCACACCCGCAACTAATGAAAAACTGTTTTTT